These T cell receptor beta chains were read from a single sample in a study of blood T cell repertoires in COVID-19. Sequencing was performed with immunoSEQ multiplex PCR; in TCRdb, only in-frame clones are kept and a portion is missing. Here the sample spans approximately 200,000 clones, around 90% being singletons. The source material was PBMCs or T cells enriched from blood (not recorded which). These receptors all stem from a woman younger than 45 who had recovered from COVID-19. CDR3s include the opening cysteine and the closing phenylalanine or tryptophan. The order of the fields is J gene, clone size, V gene, D gene, CDR3 DNA, CDR3 protein. The D gene is left open where the match is weak. Size is stated for part of the rows, as once, few or many counts, or as a class when the clone is expanded.

TRBJ2-1 - TRBV7-3 - TGTGCCAGCAGCTTAACCCAAGGGGCGGCTCAGGGTGAGCAGTTCTTC CASSLTQGAAQGEQFF
TRBJ2-7 - TRBV12-3/TRBV12-4 - TGTGCCAGCAGTTTAAGCGGATCCTACGAGCAGTACTTC CASSLSGSYEQYF
TRBJ2-2 - TRBV5-4 TRBD2 TGTGCCAGCAGCCTGGGACTAGCGGGAGCGAACACCGGGGAGCTGTTTTTT CASSLGLAGANTGELFF
TRBJ1-2 - TRBV7-3 TRBD1 TGTGCCAGCAGCTTATTTAGGGTGCGAGGGGGCGACTATGGCTACACCTTC CASSLFRVRGGDYGYTF
TRBJ1-6 once TRBV21-1 - TGTGCCAGCAGCAAAACAGGGGGCCTACCCTATAATTCACCCCTCCACTTT CASSKTGGLPYNSPLHF
TRBJ2-1 - TRBV6-4 TRBD2 TGTGCCAGCAGCCTGACTAGCGGGGTCGATGAGCAGTTCTTC CASSLTSGVDEQFF
TRBJ1-1 - TRBV10-3 - TGTGCCATCAGTGATGCGTCAGACAATGAAGCTTTCTTT CAISDASDNEAFF
TRBJ2-1 - TRBV9 - TGTGCCAGCAGCGTATATCACAACAATGAGCAGTTCTTC CASSVYHNNEQFF
TRBJ2-1 - TRBV7-9 TRBD1 TGTGCCAGCAGCTTGGGACAGGGGAATTTTGATGAGCAGTTCTTC CASSLGQGNFDEQFF
TRBJ1-2 - TRBV24-1 - TGTGCCACCAGTGACTCCTCGACAGGAGACTATGGCTACACCTTC CATSDSSTGDYGYTF
TRBJ2-2 - TRBV7-6 TRBD1 TGTGCCAGCAACATTGAGGGGGGACAGGTTAACACCGGGGAGCTGTTTTTT CASNIEGGQVNTGELFF
TRBJ1-5 once TRBV7-3 - TGTGCCAGCAGCCCACCAATAACAGGGAATCAGCCCCAGCATTTT CASSPPITGNQPQHF
TRBJ2-5 - TRBV9 TRBD2 TGTGCCAGCAGCTCCTCCGGGACGGGGGGTTTAGAGACCCAGTACTTC CASSSSGTGGLETQYF
TRBJ2-1 few TRBV9 - TGTGCCAGCAGCGTAGAACTAGACAATGAGCAGTTCTTC CASSVELDNEQFF
TRBJ1-2 - TRBV29-1 TRBD1 TGCAGCGTTGAAGGAGTAAGGGGGCGCGGTGCTGGCTACACCTTC CSVEGVRGRGAGYTF
TRBJ1-5 - TRBV6-5 - TGTGCCAGCAGTTACTCGCGTAATCAGCCCCAGCATTTT CASSYSRNQPQHF
TRBJ2-2 - TRBV3-1/TRBV3-2 TRBD2 TGTGCCAGCAGAGGACTAGCGGGGGGACCCGGGGAGCTGTTTTTT CASRGLAGGPGELFF
TRBJ1-2 - TRBV28 - TGTGCCAGCAGTGTAACAGGTCGCGGCTACACCTTC CASSVTGRGYTF
TRBJ2-5 - TRBV28 TRBD2 TGTGCCAGCAGTTTTCTAGCGGAGGGTCAAGAGACCCAGTACTTC CASSFLAEGQETQYF
TRBJ2-3 few TRBV30 TRBD2 TGTGCCTGGAGGCGGGAGAACACAGATACGCAGTATTTT CAWRRENTDTQYF
TRBJ2-3 - TRBV11-1 - TGTGCCAGCAGCTTACCTACCACAGATACGCAGTATTTT CASSLPTTDTQYF
TRBJ1-1 - TRBV6-5 - TGTGCCATCTGGGGCGGACGGATGAACACTGAAGCTTTCTTT CAIWGGRMNTEAFF
TRBJ1-5 few TRBV19 - TGTGCCAGTAGTATCCGGCAGGGATCGCCTTTGAGCAATCAGCCCCAGCATTTT CASSIRQGSPLSNQPQHF
TRBJ2-1 - TRBV7-9 TRBD1 TGTGCCAGCAGCTTGGGGGACAGGGGTGATGAGCAGTTCTTC CASSLGDRGDEQFF
TRBJ2-2 - TRBV4-3 - TGCGCCAGCAGCCAAGATTCCGGGGGACTGACCGGGGAGCTGTTTTTT CASSQDSGGLTGELFF
TRBJ1-6 few TRBV29-1 - TGCAGCGTCGCGGACAGATCGAATTCACCCCTCCACTTT CSVADRSNSPLHF
TRBJ1-2 - TRBV5-4 - TGTGCCAGCAGCGCCACAGCCTCTCCTAACTATGGCTACACCTTC CASSATASPNYGYTF
TRBJ2-7 many TRBV15 - TGTGCCACCAGCAGAAAGACGGGGAGAGGGAATTTTTACGAGCAGTACTTC CATSRKTGRGNFYEQYF
TRBJ1-3 - TRBV30 - TGTGCCTGGAATTTTGGCAGGGTTGGAAACACCATATATTTT CAWNFGRVGNTIYF